These 27 T cell receptor beta chains share one sample of origin, sequenced in a study of blood T cell repertoires in COVID-19. Assay used: immunoSEQ multiplex PCR; TCRdb lists only in-frame clones, some missing. This sample has about 140,000 clones, with over 80% found just once. Sequenced sample: peripheral blood. The receptors come from a man aged 50 to 60 with active COVID-19.

The chain uses TRBV6-2 or TRBV6-3 and TRBJ1-5; D gene ambiguous. Trimming took off 6 bases at V and 3 bases at J, with 12 bases between the two ends. The CDR3 consists of 14 residues. The germline gives CDR1 MNHEY, CDR2 SVGEGT. DNA for the CDR3: TGTGCCAGCAGCCCCGGGAGCAACAATCAGCCCCAGCATTTT. This translates into CASSPGSNNQPQHF.

The chain uses TRBV11-2 and TRBJ1-2; D remains unclear. From germline, CDR1 is SGHAT and CDR2 FQNNGV. The CDR3 spans 13 residues. V lost 1 base and J lost 0, with 3 bases in between. The CDR3 loop is CASSLAANYGYTF. Here the CDR3 DNA reads TGTGCCAGCAGCTTAGCGGCTAACTATGGCTACACCTTC.

This clone occurred once. This chain uses TRBV7-9 with TRBJ2-1; 11 nucleotides align to TRBD2. Germline V lookup: CDR1 SEHNR, CDR2 FQNEAQ (reference sequence). V lost 3 bases, J lost 6 bases, and 4 bases stayed unmatched. The CDR3 length is 15 residues. CDR3 residues: CASSLASGGLNEQFF. The DNA of the CDR3 is TGTGCCAGCAGCTTGGCTAGCGGGGGGCTCAATGAGCAGTTCTTC.

This clone occurred a few times. The chain couples TRBV12-3 or TRBV12-4 to TRBJ2-2, with no clear D. Trimming pared 7 bases from V and 3 bases from J, leaving 6 bases between. The CDR3 is 12 amino acids. CDR3 DNA sequence: TGTGCCAGCACCACAGACACCGGGGAGCTGTTTTTT. Translating it yields CASTTDTGELFF.

This clone was counted once. V usage is TRBV9 and J usage is TRBJ2-5; D possibly corresponds to TRBD1 (5 bases). The V gene lost 4 bases and the J gene lost 4 bases, with 11 bases spanning the gap. Looked up from germline, CDR1 is SGDLS and CDR2 is YYNGEE. The CDR3 has 13 residues. The CDR3 sequence is CASSPRQLETQYF. As DNA, the CDR3 is TGTGCCAGCAGCCCTCGACAGTTAGAGACCCAGTACTTC.

In its sample, this clone was seen a few times. The CDR3 nucleotides read TGTGCCAGTAGTATTGGGTCTGGGGGGTATAACGAGCAGTACTTC. Residues: CASSIGSGGYNEQYF. The V call is TRBV19, the J call TRBJ2-7, with D possibly TRBD2 on 6 matching bases. CDR3 length: 15 residues. Germline V gene lookup returns CDR1 LNHDA and CDR2 SQIVND (reference sequence). Trimming shortened V by 3 bases and J by 5 bases, and 17 bases separated the two germline ends.

This chain joins TRBV30 and TRBJ2-7; D unresolved. The CDR3 length is 12 residues. The germline CDR1 and CDR2 sequences are GTSNPN and SVGIG (reference sequence). Deletions cut 0 bases from V and 7 bases from J, with 10 bases between. This CDR3 is CAWSVGRKEQYF. The CDR3 nucleotides read TGTGCCTGGAGTGTGGGCAGAAAGGAGCAGTACTTC.

V usage is TRBV19 and J usage is TRBJ1-5, with a possible D match to TRBD1 (6 bases). The CDR3 has 14 amino acids. The ends were cut back, 7 bases at V and 2 bases at J, with 12 bases in the middle. Germline lookup yields CDR1 LNHDA and CDR2 SQIVND (reference sequence). The CDR3 bases are TGTGCCAGTACCTTCAGGGGAGGCAATCAGCCCCAGCATTTT. Protein sequence: CASTFRGGNQPQHF.

V usage is TRBV7-9 and J usage is TRBJ2-2; 8 bases line up with TRBD1. CDR1 SEHNR and CDR2 FQNEAQ come from the germline V gene (reference sequence). The V gene end was trimmed by 5 bases and the J gene end by 2 bases; junction bases not matched to a gene: 7. This CDR3 spans 16 amino acids. Here the CDR3 DNA reads TGTGCCAGCAGCGCGACAGGGGCCCTCAACACCGGGGAGCTGTTTTTT. Amino acids: CASSATGALNTGELFF. The whole variable domain, remainder taken from reference TRBV7-9 and TRBJ2-2, is DTGVSQNPRHKITKRGQNVTFRCDPISEHNRLYWYRQTLGQGPEFLTYFQNEAQLEKSRLLSDRFSAERPKGSFSTLEIQRTEQGDSAMYLCASSATGALNTGELFFGEGSRLTVL.

DNA for the CDR3: TGCGCCAGCAGCCAAGAGGACAGGAGCTCCTACGAGCAGTACTTC. It yields the protein CASSQEDRSSYEQYF. J is TRBJ2-7 and V is TRBV4-3, with TRBD1 matching over 7 bases. The CDR3 runs to 15 residues. Unmatched junction bases numbered 2, after V lost 0 bases and J lost 0 bases. The germline gives CDR1 LGHNA, CDR2 YSLEER.

V is TRBV5-8 and J is TRBJ1-5; 7 bases match TRBD1. The V and J ends lost 4 bases and 2 bases, in that order; junction bases with no gene match: 0. In germline, CDR1 is SGHTS, CDR2 YDEGEE. This CDR3 contains 13 residues. CDR3 amino acids: CASSGTGNQPQHF. The CDR3 coding sequence is TGTGCCAGCAGCGGGACAGGCAATCAGCCCCAGCATTTT.

V and J are TRBV10-3 and TRBJ2-2; D possibly corresponds to TRBD2 (6 bases). CDR1 is ENHRY, CDR2 SYGVKD, per germline. The CDR3 loop spans 15 amino acids. Trimming stripped 4 bases from V and 0 bases from J, with 9 bases between. DNA for the CDR3: TGTGCCATCAGTGCCGCGGGGACGAACACCGGGGAGCTGTTTTTT. This encodes CAISAAGTNTGELFF.

This clone has only a few counts. The rearrangement links TRBV30 to TRBJ2-3, with 8 bases identical to TRBD2. V was pared by 2 bases and J by 7 bases, with 8 bases of the junction left unmatched. CDR1 and CDR2 from the germline V gene are GTSNPN and SVGIG (reference sequence). This CDR3 comprises 14 residues. CDR3 loop: CAWSYSGGSYTQYF. Here the CDR3 DNA reads TGTGCCTGGAGTTACAGCGGGGGCTCGTATACGCAGTATTTT.

In its sample, this clone was seen once. V usage is TRBV27 and J usage is TRBJ1-2; D gene unclear. Trimming took off 5 bases at V and 0 bases at J, with 10 bases between the two ends. The CDR3 is made up of 14 amino acids. Germline V CDR1 and CDR2: MNHEY, SMNVEV (reference sequence). The chain's CDR3 is CASSGELANYGYTF. Here the CDR3 DNA reads TGTGCCAGCAGTGGTGAGTTAGCTAACTATGGCTACACCTTC.

The rearrangement uses TRBV19 and TRBJ1-3; TRBD1 might be the D (6 bases). V dropped 7 bases and J dropped 0 bases, with 22 bases sitting between them. CDR3 size: 18 residues. Germline CDR1 is LNHDA and CDR2 is SQIVND (reference sequence). The CDR3 DNA reads as TGTGCCAGTACCCCCCTCCGGGGCAGAGGGGGCTCTGGAAACACCATATATTTT. Encoded protein: CASTPLRGRGGSGNTIYF.

The chain is built from TRBV27 and TRBJ1-5, with 9 bases identical to TRBD1. V was clipped by 4 bases and J by 4 bases; unmatched bases: 5. The CDR3 runs 15 residues. Germline-derived CDR1 and CDR2 are MNHEY and SMNVEV (reference sequence). The DNA for the CDR3 is TGTGCCAGCAGTTCACAGGGGGCGTTGAATCAGCCCCAGCATTTT. Protein sequence: CASSSQGALNQPQHF.

The chain links TRBV11-3 to TRBJ2-2; TRBD1 might be the D (6 bases). V lost 5 bases and J 0 bases, leaving 19 bases between the germline ends. The CDR3 has 18 amino acids. In germline, CDR1 is SGHNT, CDR2 YENEEA. The CDR3 DNA reads as TGTGCCAGCAGCCCTCACCCTAGGACAGCCGCGAACACCGGGGAGCTGTTTTTT. This translates into CASSPHPRTAANTGELFF.

V gene TRBV18 combines with J gene TRBJ2-2; D unclear. Germline-derived CDR1 and CDR2 are KGHSH and LQKENI. V lost 0 bases to trimming and J lost 4 bases, with 15 bases between them. The CDR3 sequence is 17 residues long. The CDR3 sequence is CASSPPENIRSTGELFF. The CDR3 DNA reads as TGTGCCAGCTCACCACCGGAGAACATCAGATCCACCGGGGAGCTGTTTTTT.

CDR3 in DNA: TGTGCCAGCAGCCCGGGACAGTCAAGAGGCTACACCTTC. It codes for CASSPGQSRGYTF. The chain carries TRBV14 and TRBJ1-2; 7 nucleotides match TRBD1. V trimming: 4 bases; J trimming: 8 bases; junction bases outside the gene matches: 7. In germline, CDR1 is SGHDN, CDR2 FVKESK. The CDR3 has 13 amino acids.

The gene calls are TRBV19 and TRBJ1-2; a possible D gene is TRBD1 (5 bases). Germline CDR1 LNHDA, CDR2 SQIVND (reference sequence). Deletions cut 4 bases from V and 6 bases from J, with 6 bases between. The CDR3 runs 11 residues. As DNA, the CDR3 is TGTGCCAGTAGTACAGGGAATGGCTACACCTTC. It translates to CASSTGNGYTF.

The chain combines TRBV5-1 with TRBJ1-3; TRBD1 might be the D (6 bases). From germline, CDR1 is SGHRS and CDR2 YFSETQ. V lost 5 bases, J lost 4 bases, and 16 bases lay in between. The CDR3 runs to 15 residues. In DNA, the CDR3 is TGCGCCAGCAGTGGTGGCCAGGGGACCGGAAACACCATATATTTT. Encoded protein: CASSGGQGTGNTIYF.

The gene calls are TRBV6-2 or TRBV6-3 and TRBJ2-1, with D uncertain. This CDR3 has 15 amino acids. V lost 1 base and J lost 3, with 10 bases in between. Germline V gene lookup returns CDR1 MNHEY and CDR2 SVGEGT. CDR3 nucleotide sequence: TGTGCCAGCAGTTACTGGCCGGGTTACTACAATGAGCAGTTCTTC. This translates into CASSYWPGYYNEQFF.

The J gene is TRBJ2-5, the V gene TRBV4-1, with 11 bases matching TRBD2. Germline trimming cut 4 bases from V and 4 bases from J; bases unmatched to any gene: 11. The CDR3 covers 17 residues. The germline V gene encodes CDR1 MGHRA and CDR2 YSYEKL. The CDR3 here is CASSPGLAGGLGETQYF. In nucleotides, the CDR3 is TGCGCCAGCAGCCCGGGTTTAGCGGGGGGGCTGGGAGAGACCCAGTACTTC.

This clone was counted a few times. V is TRBV7-9 and J is TRBJ2-7; D may be TRBD2 (5 bases). CDR1 is SEHNR and CDR2 is FQNEAQ in the germline V gene (reference sequence). V was clipped by 6 bases and J by 2 bases, with 8 bases between them. The CDR3 runs to 12 residues. The CDR3: CASRSEAYEQYF. The CDR3 DNA is TGTGCCAGCAGGTCGGAGGCCTACGAGCAGTACTTC. The full variable domain, in which reference TRBV7-9 and TRBJ2-7 provide the parts outside the CDR3, is DTGVSQNPRHKITKRGQNVTFRCDPISEHNRLYWYRQTLGQGPEFLTYFQNEAQLEKSRLLSDRFSAERPKGSFSTLEIQRTEQGDSAMYLCASRSEAYEQYFGPGTRLTVT.

V gene TRBV6-2 or TRBV6-3 combines with J gene TRBJ2-7; D may be TRBD2 (5 bases). This CDR3 is built from 14 residues. Per the germline V gene, CDR1 is MNHEY and CDR2 is SVGEGT. Trimming took off 4 bases at V and 6 bases at J, with 16 bases between the two ends. The CDR3 DNA follows: TGTGCCAGCAGTTCCCCAACTAGAGGCCGCGAGCAGTACTTC. Its translation is CASSSPTRGREQYF.

This chain links TRBV4-1 with TRBJ2-1, with D hard to call. Germline CDR1 and CDR2: MGHRA and YSYEKL. The CDR3 extends over 13 amino acids. With 3 bases removed from V and 4 bases from J, the gap between germline ends came to 7 bases. The CDR3 DNA sequence: TGCGCCAGCAGCCAGTTGACTTACAATGAGCAGTTCTTC. Protein product: CASSQLTYNEQFF.

J is TRBJ2-3 and V is TRBV6-5; a possible D gene is TRBD1 (6 bases). The CDR3 loop spans 14 amino acids. Germline V gene sequence: CDR1 MNHEY, CDR2 SVGAGI. V was pared by 6 bases and J by 4 bases, with 14 bases between. CDR3 coding DNA: TGTGCCAGCAGCGACGTGGGGGCGGCAGATACGCAGTATTTT. As protein: CASSDVGAADTQYF.